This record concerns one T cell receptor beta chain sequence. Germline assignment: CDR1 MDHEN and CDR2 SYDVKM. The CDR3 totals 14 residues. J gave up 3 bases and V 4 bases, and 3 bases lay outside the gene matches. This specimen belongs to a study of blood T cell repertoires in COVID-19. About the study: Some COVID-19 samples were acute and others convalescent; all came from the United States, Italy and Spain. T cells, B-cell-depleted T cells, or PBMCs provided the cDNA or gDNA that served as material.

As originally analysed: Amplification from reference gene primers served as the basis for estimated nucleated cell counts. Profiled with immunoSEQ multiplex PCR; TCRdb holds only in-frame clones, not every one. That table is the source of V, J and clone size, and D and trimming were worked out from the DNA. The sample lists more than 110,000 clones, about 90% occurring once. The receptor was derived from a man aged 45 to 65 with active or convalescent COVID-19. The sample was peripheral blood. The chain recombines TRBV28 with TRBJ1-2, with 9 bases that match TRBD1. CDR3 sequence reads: CASSSQGAYYGYTF. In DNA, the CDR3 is TGTGCCAGCAGTTCACAGGGGGCGTACTATGGCTACACCTTC.